This T cell receptor (beta chain) was obtained from a study of regulatory T cells in long-lasting Graves disease. This clonotype was recorded at least ten times. Indicated time point: newly diagnosed GD, antithyroid drugs for less than 3 months. PBMC RNA served as the TCR library source. Trimming shortened V by 8 bases and J by 13 bases, and 15 bases separated the two germline ends. Per the germline V gene, CDR1 is MDHEN and CDR2 is SYDVKM. The CDR3 length is 11 residues. HTBI primers from iRepertoire and Arm-PCR of CDR3 regions yielded the TCR beta libraries. One entry per CDR3 protein results from TCRdb running MiXCR on the multiplex PCR reads. Found here are approximately 540,000 distinct CDR3 sequences, around 12% of them singletons; the top ten hold around 10%. These sequences were also reported in another study, on T cells in Graves' hyperthyroidism and ophthalmopathy.

The starting material was peripheral blood mononuclear cells (PBMCs), obtained at new diagnosis, from a patient treated with antithyroid drugs. The clonotype was recovered from a woman in her 30s with Graves disease. This sequence joins TRBV28 and TRBJ2-4; TRBD1 or TRBD2 may be the D gene (6 bases each). The CDR3 DNA is TGTGCCAGCGGGGTGGGGGGACAACAGTACTTC. Encoded protein: CASGVGGQQYF.